The clone carrying this T cell receptor beta chain was picked up many times. Antigen unknown. Per germline, CDR1 LNHNV and CDR2 YYDKDF (reference sequence). The CDR3 runs to 13 residues. Trimming pared 0 bases from V and 6 bases from J, leaving 6 bases between. Molecular barcoded adaptors covering alpha/delta and beta/gamma chains were used on roughly 400 ng RNA. MiXCR was run by TCRdb on the reads, yielding one entry per CDR3 protein. The sample lists around 65,000 distinct CDR3 sequences, approximately 20% occurring once. Sampling of bone marrow took place during active disease in every patient. This specimen belongs to a study of read filtering for tumor transcriptome and immune sequencing. Across the whole study: After DNase treatment, RNA was made into whole-transcriptome libraries.

Study conclusions and caveats: Dropping single-read clonotypes raised IR-seq and RNA-seq shared-clonotype correlation.

The chain recombines TRBV15 with TRBJ2-4; no reliable D call. Input material: a population of CD138-negative cells sorted from bone marrow. This TCR was sampled from a donor at least 40 years old with multiple myeloma. CDR3 DNA: TGTGCCACCAGCAGAGATAGTCTAAACATTCAGTACTTC. This codes for CATSRDSLNIQYF.